Each of the 16 T cell receptor beta chains below was sequenced from the same sample in a study of OX40 agonist ivuxolimab in advanced cancers. Assay used: immunoSEQ multiplex PCR; TCRdb lists only in-frame clones, some missing. Found here are tens of thousands of clones, approximately 88% of them singletons; the top ten hold under 0.7%. The sample here was CD4+ or CD8+ T cells sorted from blood, taken in a trial of the OX40 agonist ivuxolimab. These receptor sequences come from an adult with an advanced solid tumor such as melanoma, head and neck, liver or kidney cancer.

The table lists this clone with a count of one. CDR3 sequence reads: CASRDRYEQYF. In DNA, the CDR3 is TGTGCCAGCCGGGACAGATACGAGCAGTACTTC. The V gene is TRBV10-3, the J gene TRBJ2-7, with 7 bases aligning to TRBD1. The CDR3 length is 11 residues. Germline V gene lookup returns CDR1 ENHRY and CDR2 SYGVKD. V trimming: 10 bases; J trimming: 4 bases; junction bases outside the gene matches: 4.

The V gene is TRBV19, the J gene TRBJ2-2, with a possible D match to TRBD2 (6 bases). The CDR3 has 14 amino acids. The germline V and J ends were trimmed by 8 bases and 5 bases, with 15 bases remaining between them. CDR1 is LNHDA, CDR2 SQIVND, per germline (reference sequence). CDR3 nucleotides: TGTGCCAGTCATCGGGGGTTGGGGACCGGGGAGCTGTTTTTT. Protein: CASHRGLGTGELFF. Based on the CDR3 plus reference TRBV19 and TRBJ2-2, the full variable domain is DGGITQSPKYLFRKEGQNVTLSCEQNLNHDAMYWYRQDPGQGLRLIYYSQIVNDFQKGDIAEGYSVSREKKESFPLTVTSAQKNPTAFYLCASHRGLGTGELFFGEGSRLTVL.

The chain links TRBV4-1 to TRBJ1-2; D not resolved. This CDR3 spans 15 amino acids. The germline gives CDR1 MGHRA, CDR2 YSYEKL. V lost 1 base, J lost 3 bases, and 12 bases lay in between. DNA of the CDR3: TGCGCCAGCAGCCAAGGCGCGAACACCTACTATGGCTACACCTTC. Protein sequence: CASSQGANTYYGYTF.

J is TRBJ1-1 and V is TRBV6-1, with D possibly TRBD1 on 5 matching bases. CDR3 length: 13 residues. Germline-derived CDR1 and CDR2 are MNHNS and SASEGT. Trimming pared 0 bases from V and 12 bases from J, leaving 14 bases between. For the CDR3, the DNA is TGTGCCAGCAGTGAAGCGGGGGGATCTAGGACTTTCTTT. As protein: CASSEAGGSRTFF.

This sequence joins TRBV7-6 and TRBJ1-2; unclear D gene. The CDR3 contains 14 residues. CDR1 SGHVS and CDR2 FNYEAQ come from the germline V gene. Trimming stripped 1 base from V and 2 bases from J, with 8 bases between. In nucleotides, the CDR3 is TGTGCCAGCAGCTTAGGGAACGGGAACTATGGCTACACCTTC. Its protein product is CASSLGNGNYGYTF.

The V gene is TRBV9, the J gene TRBJ1-1, with 10 bases lining up with TRBD1. Germline assignment: CDR1 SGDLS and CDR2 YYNGEE. The ends lost 3 bases at V and 10 bases at J; junction bases unmatched: 3. The CDR3 consists of 12 residues. CDR3 in amino acids: CASSAGQGGAFF. The CDR3 DNA reads as TGTGCCAGCAGCGCTGGACAGGGGGGAGCTTTCTTT.

This sequence joins TRBV19 and TRBJ1-5, with D uncertain. V was shortened by 3 bases and J by 6 bases, with 6 bases between the two germline ends. This CDR3 comprises 12 residues. From germline, CDR1 is LNHDA and CDR2 SQIVND (reference sequence). CDR3 DNA: TGTGCCAGTAGTATGGAAGGTCAGCCCCAGCATTTT. This sequence encodes CASSMEGQPQHF. Full variable domain (missing parts from reference TRBV19 and TRBJ1-5): DGGITQSPKYLFRKEGQNVTLSCEQNLNHDAMYWYRQDPGQGLRLIYYSQIVNDFQKGDIAEGYSVSREKKESFPLTVTSAQKNPTAFYLCASSMEGQPQHFGDGTRLSIL.

This clone came up once. The genes are TRBV5-4 and TRBJ2-5, with no clear D. The V gene lost 2 bases and the J gene lost 0 bases, with 8 bases spanning the gap. The CDR3 totals 14 residues. In germline, CDR1 is SGHNT, CDR2 YYREEE (reference sequence). The CDR3 nucleotides are TGTGCCAGCAGCTTAGGTCAAAACCAAGAGACCCAGTACTTC. It specifies CASSLGQNQETQYF.

The chain joins TRBV12-5 to TRBJ1-1; possible D gene TRBD1, 5 bases. This CDR3 is built from 14 residues. Germline-derived CDR1 and CDR2 are LGHNT and FRNRAP. The V gene lost 1 base and the J gene lost 3 bases, with 9 bases spanning the gap. CDR3 sequence: CASGLDTGDTEAFF. The CDR3 DNA sequence: TGTGCTAGTGGTTTGGATACAGGAGACACTGAAGCTTTCTTT. Combining the CDR3 with reference TRBV12-5 and TRBJ1-1 gives the whole variable domain DARVTQTPRHKVTEMGQEVTMRCQPILGHNTVFWYRQTMMQGLELLAYFRNRAPLDDSGMPKDRFSAEMPDATLATLKIQPSEPRDSAVYFCASGLDTGDTEAFFGQGTRLTVV.

The chain joins TRBV27 to TRBJ2-7; possibly TRBD1 for D (5 bases). The CDR3 covers 16 residues. Germline values: CDR1 MNHEY, CDR2 SMNVEV (reference sequence). Between the trimmed V and J ends, which lost 0 bases and 0 bases, there was a span of 12 bases. CDR3 DNA: TGTGCCAGCAGTTTATCGGGGCCAGCGTACTCCTACGAGCAGTACTTC. Translated, it gives CASSLSGPAYSYEQYF.

This clone was seen only a few times. V is TRBV19 and J is TRBJ1-6; 11 bases fit TRBD1. This CDR3 has 19 residues. Trimming cost V 7 bases and J 1 base; bases outside gene matches: 12. Looked up from germline, CDR1 is LNHDA and CDR2 is SQIVND (reference sequence). The CDR3 here is CASIFVDRGLFSYNSPLHF. In DNA, the CDR3 is TGTGCCAGTATCTTCGTGGACAGGGGGCTATTTTCCTATAATTCACCCCTCCACTTT.

The CDR3 is CASSDGSSGNTIYF. The DNA for the CDR3 is TGCGCCAGCAGTGACGGGAGCTCTGGAAACACCATATATTTT. The V call is TRBV10-1, the J call TRBJ1-3; D not resolved. With 3 bases removed from V and 0 bases from J, the gap between germline ends came to 6 bases. Germline V gives CDR1 WNHNN, CDR2 SYGVQD (reference sequence). The CDR3 has 14 amino acids.

V usage is TRBV7-5 and J usage is TRBJ1-1; the table gives TRBD1 as D, unverified against the DNA. TRBV7-5 is classified as a pseudogene. CDR3 length equals 12 residues. The CDR3 region is CASSLGQFEAFF. The CDR3, as DNA: TGTGCCAGCAGCCTAGGACAGTTTGAAGCTTTCTTT.

This sequence joins TRBV5-1 and TRBJ2-3, with D uncertain. Germline V CDR1 and CDR2: SGHRS, YFSETQ. The V end lost 1 base, the J end lost 6 bases, and 12 bases lay between the germline ends. The CDR3 covers 14 residues. CDR3 residues: CASSLLSYTDTQYF. The CDR3 DNA follows: TGCGCCAGCAGCTTGTTGAGTTACACGGATACGCAGTATTTT.

The genes are TRBV29-1 and TRBJ2-3; D gene unclear. Germline CDR1 is SQVTM and CDR2 is ANQGSEA. The V end lost 4 bases, the J end lost 0 bases, and 5 bases lay between the germline ends. This CDR3 comprises 12 residues. CDR3 sequence reads: CSVVSSTDTQYF. DNA of the CDR3: TGCAGCGTTGTATCTAGCACAGATACGCAGTATTTT.

The chain joins TRBV5-4 to TRBJ1-4; 7 bases match TRBD1. This CDR3 contains 14 residues. The germline V gene has CDR1 SGHNT and CDR2 YYREEE (reference sequence). Trimming at V came to 4 bases and at J to 3 bases, leaving 3 bases not matched to a gene. The chain's CDR3 is CASSPGQPNEKLFF. CDR3 nucleotides: TGTGCCAGCAGCCCGGGACAGCCTAATGAAAAACTGTTTTTT.